Following are 5 T cell receptor beta chains from one sample sequenced in a study of cytomegalovirus exposure and HLA in healthy donors. PCR used 60 Vbeta primers and 13 Jbeta primers. Sequencing was performed with immunoSEQ multiplex PCR; in TCRdb, only in-frame clones are kept and a portion is missing. In the table there are 120,000 or so clones, 72% of which are singletons. Sequencing was done on a sample of PBMCs. Source of these receptors: a man aged 30 to 45 in good health and CMV-seronegative.

The chain is built from TRBV29-1 and TRBJ2-5, with 8 positions matching TRBD2. CDR1 and CDR2 (germline): SQVTM, ANQGSEA. V shed 3 bases, J shed 3 bases, and the junction held 12 bases outside the gene matches. The CDR3 spans 16 residues. In nucleotides, the CDR3 is TGCAGCGTTGAGGCGGGACGGGGGGGCCCGAAAGAGACCCAGTACTTC. Translated: CSVEAGRGGPKETQYF.

The V call is TRBV7-2, the J call TRBJ2-5; TRBD1 matches 7 bases. The CDR3 spans 14 residues. CDR1 is SGHTA and CDR2 is FQGNSA in the germline V gene. V dropped 6 bases and J dropped 5; count of bases not matched to a gene: 9. The CDR3 loop reads CASRFDRAAETQYF. CDR3 nucleotides: TGTGCCAGCAGGTTCGACAGGGCGGCGGAGACCCAGTACTTC. Variable domain in full (rest from reference TRBV7-2 and TRBJ2-5): GAGVSQSPSNKVTEKGKDVELRCDPISGHTALYWYRQSLGQGLEFLIYFQGNSAPDKSGLPSDRFSAERTGGSVSTLTIQRTQQEDSAVYLCASRFDRAAETQYFGPGTRLLVL.

V and J are TRBV9 and TRBJ2-3, with a tentative D call TRBD1 (5 bases). CDR1 is SGDLS and CDR2 is YYNGEE in the germline V gene. V gave up 2 bases and J gave up 2 bases, with 9 bases separating them. The CDR3 extends over 14 amino acids. The CDR3 here is CASSVRQITDTQYF. The CDR3 nucleotides read TGTGCCAGCAGCGTGCGACAGATCACAGATACGCAGTATTTT.

This rearrangement joins TRBV9 to TRBJ1-6; 8 bases line up with TRBD1. Germline V lookup: CDR1 SGDLS, CDR2 YYNGEE. The CDR3 is 15 residues long. Trimming removed 0 bases from V and 9 bases from J; junction bases left unmatched: 5. As DNA, the CDR3 is TGTGCCAGCAGCGTAGGGACAGGGTTGAGTTCACCCCTCCACTTT. Translating it yields CASSVGTGLSSPLHF.

This chain connects TRBV7-3 to TRBJ2-3, with D uncertain. CDR1 is SGHTA and CDR2 is FQGTGA in the germline V gene. The V gene lost 2 bases and the J gene lost 1 base, with 13 bases spanning the gap. The CDR3 extends over 16 amino acids. CDR3 sequence reads: CASSLYGVRGTDTQYF. The CDR3 nucleotides read TGTGCCAGCAGCTTATACGGCGTCCGGGGCACAGATACGCAGTATTTT.